This passage covers 6 T cell receptor beta chains from one sample sequenced in a study of T cell responses to AZD1222 COVID-19 vaccine. Clones were read by immunoSEQ multiplex PCR, and TCRdb kept only the in-frame ones, dropping some. The sample has some 150,000 clones, about 93% seen once; the top ten hold about 5%. The source material was peripheral blood, sampled on day 0 of AZD1222 vaccination. These receptors were obtained from an adult in good health.

J is TRBJ2-1 and V is TRBV13, with D possibly being TRBD1 or TRBD2 (7 bases each). Per germline, CDR1 PRHDT and CDR2 FYEKMQ (reference sequence). CDR3 length: 15 amino acids. The V gene lost 0 bases and the J gene lost 5 bases, with 11 bases spanning the gap. In DNA, the CDR3 is TGTGCCAGCAGCTTAGGGCCAGGGGGGGACAATGAGCAGTTCTTC. The encoded protein is CASSLGPGGDNEQFF.

The rearrangement uses TRBV28 and TRBJ1-5; D not certain. In germline, CDR1 is MDHEN, CDR2 SYDVKM. V lost 4 bases and J 7 bases, leaving 17 bases between the germline ends. This CDR3 comprises 15 residues. CDR3 DNA sequence: TGTGCCAGCAGTTCCGGGTACAGTCGAGGGCAGCCCCAGCATTTT. Translation gives CASSSGYSRGQPQHF.

This chain uses TRBV7-6 with TRBJ2-1; D remains ambiguous. Trimming cost V 1 base and J 6 bases, with 16 bases left between them. Germline CDR1 and CDR2: SGHVS and FNYEAQ. The CDR3 runs 16 residues. The CDR3 spells CASSLVVAATLNEQFF. CDR3 coding DNA: TGTGCCAGCAGCTTAGTAGTTGCCGCAACGCTCAATGAGCAGTTCTTC.

This clone was found once. The V call is TRBV7-9, the J call TRBJ2-7; D is ambiguous. Germline V gene sequence: CDR1 SEHNR, CDR2 FQNEAQ (reference sequence). The CDR3 covers 11 residues. The germline V and J ends were trimmed by 8 bases and 6 bases, with 11 bases remaining between them. The CDR3 DNA reads TGTGCCAGCGCCACCGCTGCCGAGCAGTACTTC. It codes for CASATAAEQYF.

V gene TRBV4-1 combines with J gene TRBJ2-4, with 8 bases identical to TRBD2. Per the germline V gene, CDR1 is MGHRA and CDR2 is YSYEKL. This CDR3 contains 20 residues. The J segment lost 0 bases and the V segment lost 1 base, leaving 14 bases of the junction unmatched. The CDR3 DNA sequence: TGCGCCAGCAGCCAAGTCTTTCGGAGGGCTAGCGGGCTAGCCAAAAACATTCAGTACTTC. Residues: CASSQVFRRASGLAKNIQYF.

This sequence joins TRBV5-1 and TRBJ1-2; 8 bases fit TRBD1. Germline assignment: CDR1 SGHRS and CDR2 YFSETQ. CDR3 size: 12 residues. With 4 bases clipped from V and 7 bases from J, the junction kept 3 bases outside the gene matches. CDR3: CASSPDRVGYTF. Here the CDR3 DNA reads TGCGCCAGCAGCCCGGACAGGGTTGGCTACACCTTC.